Presented here are 22 T cell receptor beta chains from one specimen sequenced in a study of beta chain features in type 1 diabetes. As every portion of the isolated RNA was reverse transcribed, the sequencing read expressed TCRB transcripts. The assay was immunoSEQ multiplex PCR, and TCRdb's table has in-frame clones only and misses some. The sample has hundreds of thousands of clones, approximately 31% seen once. The sample taken for sequencing was naive CD4+ T cells from blood. These receptors came from a man aged 18 to 30 in good health.

V usage is TRBV4-3 and J usage is TRBJ2-7; 7 bases agree with TRBD1. V was clipped by 2 bases and J by 1 base; unmatched bases: 5. The germline V gene encodes CDR1 LGHNA and CDR2 YSLEER. The CDR3 sequence is 15 residues long. The CDR3 reads CASSQLQGSSYEQYF. The CDR3, as DNA: TGCGCCAGCAGCCAACTACAGGGGAGTTCCTACGAGCAGTACTTC.

The V call is TRBV7-9, the J call TRBJ2-7, with a weak D call TRBD2 (5 bases). CDR1 and CDR2 (germline): SEHNR, FQNEAQ (reference sequence). V was cut by 4 bases and J by 0 bases, with 13 bases left in between. The CDR3 runs to 15 residues. In DNA form, the CDR3 reads TGTGCCAGCAGCTCTGGACTCCAGAGCTCCTACGAGCAGTACTTC. This codes for CASSSGLQSSYEQYF. The entire variable domain, with the rest obtained from reference TRBV7-9 and TRBJ2-7, is as follows: DTGVSQNPRHKITKRGQNVTFRCDPISEHNRLYWYRQTLGQGPEFLTYFQNEAQLEKSRLLSDRFSAERPKGSFSTLEIQRTEQGDSAMYLCASSSGLQSSYEQYFGPGTRLTVT.

This chain uses TRBV5-1 with TRBJ2-3, with TRBD1 identical over 10 bases. This CDR3 is 15 amino acids long. Germline loops: CDR1 SGHRS, CDR2 YFSETQ. V was clipped by 4 bases and J by 4 bases; unmatched bases: 6. The CDR3 loop is CASSGDRGQADTQYF. The DNA for the CDR3 is TGCGCCAGCAGCGGTGACAGGGGGCAAGCAGATACGCAGTATTTT. Filled out from reference TRBV5-1 and TRBJ2-3, the complete variable domain reads KAGVTQTPRYLIKTRGQQVTLSCSPISGHRSVSWYQQTPGQGLQFLFEYFSETQRNKGNFPGRFSGRQFSNSRSEMNVSTLELGDSALYLCASSGDRGQADTQYFGPGTRLTVL.

V usage is TRBV5-1 and J usage is TRBJ2-3; TRBD1 matches 8 bases. The CDR3 sequence is 13 residues long. The V segment lost 4 bases and the J segment 3 bases; nucleotides outside the gene matches: 1. Germline V gene sequence: CDR1 SGHRS, CDR2 YFSETQ. The CDR3 nucleotides read TGCGCCAGCAGCCGGGACAGGACAGATACGCAGTATTTT. It codes for CASSRDRTDTQYF.

This chain joins TRBV9 and TRBJ1-2; no reliable D call. This CDR3 has 12 amino acids. V lost 3 bases and J lost 8, with 11 bases in between. Germline V gives CDR1 SGDLS, CDR2 YYNGEE. The CDR3 loop reads CASSAAAGGYTF. The CDR3 DNA is TGTGCCAGCAGCGCTGCGGCCGGGGGCTACACCTTC.

The chain links TRBV4-2 to TRBJ2-7; TRBD2 aligns across 9 bases. The germline V gene encodes CDR1 LGHNA and CDR2 YNFKEQ. The V gene end was trimmed by 3 bases and the J gene end by 4 bases; junction bases not matched to a gene: 10. The CDR3 has 16 amino acids. The CDR3 sequence: CASSHHTAGGTYEQYF. In DNA form, the CDR3 reads TGTGCCAGCAGCCATCACACAGCGGGAGGTACTTACGAGCAGTACTTC.

This clone has only a few counts. The rearrangement joins TRBV7-2 to TRBJ2-7, with 10 bases fitting TRBD2. CDR1 is SGHTA and CDR2 is FQGNSA in the germline V gene. The CDR3 runs 15 residues. Trimming at V came to 6 bases and at J to 3 bases, leaving 8 bases not matched to a gene. The DNA for the CDR3 is TGTGCCAGCAGTCGCGTAGCGGGAGGTAGCTACGAGCAGTACTTC. Translation: CASSRVAGGSYEQYF.

There are a few counts of this clone. The chain couples TRBV7-9 to TRBJ1-5; D not resolved. Germline V lookup: CDR1 SEHNR, CDR2 FQNEAQ (reference sequence). This CDR3 has 14 residues. V was cut by 1 base and J by 9 bases, with 13 bases left in between. The CDR3 is CASSLGTGERPQHF. CDR3 coding DNA: TGTGCCAGCAGCTTAGGGACGGGCGAACGGCCCCAGCATTTT. The entire variable domain, with the rest obtained from reference TRBV7-9 and TRBJ1-5, is as follows: DTGVSQNPRHKITKRGQNVTFRCDPISEHNRLYWYRQTLGQGPEFLTYFQNEAQLEKSRLLSDRFSAERPKGSFSTLEIQRTEQGDSAMYLCASSLGTGERPQHFGDGTRLSIL.

This clone was counted between two and nine times. The chain carries TRBV28 and TRBJ2-1, with 8 bases matching TRBD2. The CDR3 extends over 16 amino acids. Germline CDR1 reads MDHEN; CDR2 reads SYDVKM. With 3 bases clipped from V and 0 bases from J, the junction kept 4 bases outside the gene matches. The CDR3 DNA is TGTGCCAGCAGTTTGCAACTAGCGGCCTCCTACAATGAGCAGTTCTTC. It yields the protein CASSLQLAASYNEQFF.

This clone was counted between two and nine times. This rearrangement joins TRBV7-8 to TRBJ2-1; D perhaps matches TRBD2 (5 bases). The CDR3 sequence is 12 residues long. The V gene lost 1 base and the J gene lost 10 bases, with 8 bases spanning the gap. Germline values: CDR1 SGHVS, CDR2 FQNEAQ. The CDR3 reads CASSLGRLEQFF. CDR3 DNA sequence: TGTGCCAGCAGCTTAGGGAGGTTGGAGCAGTTCTTC.

This chain connects TRBV5-1 to TRBJ2-3; TRBD1 might be the D (5 bases). The V end was cut by 4 bases, the J end by 0 bases, with 9 bases between. This CDR3 has 14 residues. Germline V CDR1 and CDR2: SGHRS, YFSETQ. The CDR3 is CASSVDISTDTQYF. The CDR3 DNA is TGCGCCAGCAGCGTGGACATAAGCACAGATACGCAGTATTTT.

The chain recombines TRBV5-1 with TRBJ2-7; unclear D gene. Between the trimmed V and J ends, which lost 0 bases and 6 bases, there was a span of 7 bases. CDR1 is SGHRS, CDR2 YFSETQ, per germline. This CDR3 spans 12 amino acids. CDR3: CASSLGGPEQYF. For the CDR3, the DNA is TGCGCCAGCAGCTTGGGAGGTCCCGAGCAGTACTTC.

Concerning this clone itself: A much larger clonotype is one base distant, so this may be a read error. Other DNA sequences in this specimen translate into the identical CDR3. V is TRBV30 and J is TRBJ1-2; D possibly corresponds to TRBD1 (6 bases). Germline V gene data show CDR1 as GTSNPN and CDR2 as SVGIG (reference sequence). The germline V and J ends were trimmed by 2 bases and 7 bases, with 8 bases remaining between them. The CDR3 has 11 residues. The CDR3, as DNA: TGTGCCTGGAGTAACAGGGCTGGCTACACCTTC. It is translated as CAWSNRAGYTF. The variable domain in full, completed from reference TRBV30 and TRBJ1-2, reads SQTIHQWPATLVQPVGSPLSLECTVEGTSNPNLYWYRQAAGRGLQLLFYSVGIGQISSEVPQNLSASRPQDRQFILSSKKLLLSDSGFYLCAWSNRAGYTFGSGTRLTVV.

The sample holds a few counts of this clone. The chain has TRBV4-2 and TRBJ2-4; 10 nucleotides match TRBD2. In germline, CDR1 is LGHNA, CDR2 YNFKEQ. V lost 1 base and J lost 2; bases outside the gene matches: 5. The CDR3 has 17 amino acids. This chain's CDR3 is CASSQVLAGDSKNIQYF. CDR3 DNA: TGTGCCAGCAGCCAAGTGCTAGCGGGAGACTCCAAAAACATTCAGTACTTC.

Concerning this clone: This specimen includes other DNA sequences encoding the same CDR3. The CDR3 loop is CAISESGLSNQPQHF. The DNA for the CDR3 is TGTGCCATCAGTGAGTCGGGACTGAGCAATCAGCCCCAGCATTTT. This rearrangement joins TRBV10-3 to TRBJ1-5; TRBD1 might be the D (5 bases). Germline V lookup: CDR1 ENHRY, CDR2 SYGVKD. This CDR3 is built from 15 residues. Trimming removed 0 bases at V and 1 base at J, with 7 bases between.

The V and J genes are TRBV6-6 and TRBJ1-5, with TRBD1 matching 7 bases. Germline V gene lookup returns CDR1 MNHNY and CDR2 SVGAGI (reference sequence). The CDR3 extends over 12 amino acids. V was clipped by 7 bases and J by 5 bases; unmatched bases: 2. The chain's CDR3 is CASNDRDQPQHF. The CDR3 coding sequence is TGTGCCAGCAACGACAGGGATCAGCCCCAGCATTTT.

The rearrangement joins TRBV7-3 to TRBJ2-1; 8 nucleotides align to TRBD2. Trimming removed 6 bases from V and 8 bases from J; junction bases left unmatched: 6. This CDR3 has 13 amino acids. CDR1 and CDR2 from the germline V gene are SGHTA and FQGTGA. The CDR3 nucleotides read TGTGCCAGCAGGGCGGGACTAGGCCATGAGCAGTTCTTC. Translation: CASRAGLGHEQFF.

V gene TRBV5-1 combines with J gene TRBJ2-3; the D is unclear. Trimming left V 2 bases short and J 6 bases short, with 10 bases between. Germline V gene sequence: CDR1 SGHRS, CDR2 YFSETQ. The CDR3 is 13 amino acids. Here the CDR3 reads CASSFGPRDTQYF. The CDR3 DNA follows: TGCGCCAGCAGCTTCGGACCAAGGGATACGCAGTATTTT.

CDR3: CATSGGLAGYEQYF. CDR3 coding DNA: TGTGCCACCAGCGGGGGACTAGCGGGATACGAGCAGTACTTC. This chain uses TRBV15 with TRBJ2-7; 13 nucleotides match TRBD2. The CDR3 extends over 14 amino acids. Germline CDR1 is LNHNV and CDR2 is YYDKDF (reference sequence). Trimming took 5 bases from V and 4 from J; bases not matched to a gene: 2. Full variable domain (outside the CDR3, taken from reference TRBV15 and TRBJ2-7): DAMVIQNPRYQVTQFGKPVTLSCSQTLNHNVMYWYQQKSSQAPKLLFHYYDKDFNNEADTPDNFQSRRPNTSFCFLDIRSPGLGDTAMYLCATSGGLAGYEQYFGPGTRLTVT.

The chain carries TRBV13 and TRBJ2-7; TRBD1 agrees at 7 bases. The CDR3 has 15 amino acids. Germline values: CDR1 PRHDT, CDR2 FYEKMQ (reference sequence). The trim removed 0 bases at V and 0 bases at J, leaving 2 bases unmatched. The CDR3 nucleotides read TGTGCCAGCAGCTTAGGCCACAGGGGCTCCTACGAGCAGTACTTC. Its protein is CASSLGHRGSYEQYF.

This clone was picked up a small number of times. The chain combines TRBV29-1 with TRBJ2-3, with D possibly matching TRBD2 (6 bases). V lost 7 bases and J lost 2, with 13 bases in between. CDR3 length: 13 amino acids. Germline V gene data show CDR1 as SQVTM and CDR2 as ANQGSEA. CDR3 region: CSATGLHTDTQYF. The CDR3 DNA sequence: TGCAGCGCCACGGGACTCCACACAGATACGCAGTATTTT.

The V call is TRBV7-2, the J call TRBJ2-3; 13 nucleotides line up with TRBD2. The CDR3 extends over 15 amino acids. V trimming: 5 bases; J trimming: 7 bases; junction bases outside the gene matches: 6. Germline-derived CDR1 and CDR2 are SGHTA and FQGNSA. In DNA form, the CDR3 reads TGTGCCAGCAGCCTGGGACTAGCGGGACCGAATACGCAGTATTTT. This gives the protein CASSLGLAGPNTQYF.